This T cell receptor (beta chain) was found in a study of radiation and T cells in renal cell carcinoma (dated by TCRdb to between 2020 and 2021). The study in broad terms: The samples were obtained from a clinical trial, where primary renal cell carcinomas were treated with 15 Gy stereotactic body radiation therapy and then removed by nephrectomy 4 weeks afterward. In total, fewer than 55 samples, comprising approximately 25 tumors and about 27 peripheral blood samples, were subjected to TCR beta sequencing. A total of 4,016,671 unique CDR3 nucleotide sequences, encoding 2.8 million or so unique CDR3 amino acid sequences, were found across all 50 or so samples.

Looking up the germline V gene yields CDR1 SGDLS and CDR2 YYNGEE. Including cysteine and phenylalanine, the CDR3 has 14 amino acids. The CDR3 DNA has 42 bases and is translated from base 1. A distance of 12 bases separates the germline ends of V and J, which lose 6 bases and 3 bases respectively. Results the study describes overall, beyond this receptor: Because no pretreatment tumor biopsies were available, whether clonotypes were present in the tumor at baseline could not be determined. Effects of radiation dose or scheduling on the TCR repertoire could not be addressed with the single-armed trial design. In blood, the top tumor clonotypes increased between baseline and 2 weeks post-radiation and then shrank by 4 weeks, which suggests that tumor-resident clones expanded only transiently. Changes in the blood repertoire were not tracked past 4 weeks after treatment.

This clone was seen just once. Its antigen target is currently unknown. No base qualities exist here, and no much larger clone lies one base off it. Per the publication, the time point label means: blood 2 weeks post-SBRT. Taken with the paper, the label for treatment or condition translates to: 15 Gy SBRT to primary tumor, nephrectomy 4 weeks later. To follow tumor-enriched clonotypes, peripheral blood was collected serially from radiation-treated patients at baseline and again at 2 weeks and 4 weeks after SBRT. Renal cell carcinoma with clear cell pathology was present in all patients. Genomic DNA for TCR sequencing was prepared using the QIAamp DNA Blood Mini Kit (Qiagen). Samples were included in the analyses only if all quality control checks were passed. TCR beta libraries were generated from genomic DNA with the immunoSEQ kit, following the manufacturer's recommendations. To prepare the libraries, a first multiplex PCR with proprietary primers was run, followed by a second PCR that added unique barcodes, and a bead cleanup was done after each round. Each sample batch included a kit-provided positive control reaction and a negative control reaction. The final libraries underwent checking on an Agilent 4200 TapeStation D1000 ScreenTape, volumetric pooling, and quantification by qPCR. An Illumina NextSeq500 fitted with a MidOutput 150-cycle cartridge performed the sequencing, running 156 Read1 cycles and 15 Index1 cycles with the kit's custom primers. The pooled library was loaded at approximately 0.99 pM, and roughly 20% PhiX control was spiked in. The study's own analysis went as follows. The vendor-processed data were analyzed in R, and a clonotype was defined as all T cells that share the same CDR3 nucleotide sequence. For clone abundance analyses, frequencies were normalized to the 10,000 most abundant clones per sample. Public T cell clones, averaging fewer than five per sample, were removed before analysis. Tumor-enriched and baseline blood-enriched clonotypes were defined by at least a 32-fold difference in abundance between compartments. A beta-binomial differential abundance model was applied to find clonotypes that expanded or contracted between blood time points. Tumor-blood repertoire similarity was measured with the Baroni-Urbani and Buser coefficient, and group comparisons used two-tailed Wilcoxon tests in R. TCRdb stores this immuneACCESS table with in-frame sequences only. Part of the clones is absent; in the studies checked, under half of the shortfall reflects unresolved V genes, and no reason is known for the rest. The DNA gave D and trimming, while V, J and clone size come from that table. The sample contains 150,000 or so clones, 87% of them found a single time. The ten top clones hold over 10% of the sample.

Source: blood, taken from a patient whose treatment included radiotherapy and nephrectomy. The chain couples TRBV9 to TRBJ2-2, and TRBD1 may be the D gene, going by 6 matching bases. The sequence derives from a woman between 50 and 59 years old with renal cell carcinoma. In nucleotides, the sequence is TGTGCCAGCAACCCGGACAGCTACACCGGGGAGCTGTTTTTT. It translates as CASNPDSYTGELFF.